This T cell receptor (beta chain) appears in the sequencing data of a study of graft-versus-host responses after intestinal transplantation (dated by TCRdb to about 2021). In terms of the full investigation: Recipients received multivisceral, liver-intestinal, or isolated intestinal transplants. Of the 20 to 30 intestinal transplant recipients enrolled in the cohort, one of whom was a retransplant, a few patients without pretransplant specimens were excluded. Donor T cell macrochimerism was defined as a peak of at least 4% donor T cells among recipient peripheral blood mononuclear cells. To identify alloreactive clones, pre-transplant mixed lymphocyte reaction products were sequenced and then compared with unstimulated pre-transplant donor and recipient T cells. All recipients received anti-thymocyte globulin induction followed by maintenance tacrolimus and steroids for about three years. Rather than being sequenced by the commercial service, samples from three later patients were sequenced in-house on an Illumina MiSeq and processed with MiXCR. Bulk TCR-beta CDR3 sequencing was used to track graft-versus-host and host-versus-graft alloreactive T cell clones in the graft, circulation and bone marrow after intestinal transplantation.

The library came from the immunoSEQ multiplex PCR assay. For most patients, genomic DNA was isolated with the Qiagen DNeasy Blood and Tissue Kit and sent frozen to Adaptive Biotechnologies for TCR sequencing. For most patients, high-throughput TCR-beta CDR3 sequencing of genomic DNA was performed by Adaptive Biotechnologies. The original pipeline was this. TCR sequencing data for 18 patients were retrieved from Adaptive's ImmunoSEQ software; a few other patients were processed with MiXCR and VDJtools. To correct CD4 versus CD8 sorting errors, sequences present in both subsets at a frequency ratio below 5:1 were removed. CDR3 nucleotide sequences shared by donor and recipient were removed because the origin of these sequences could not be assigned. To be classed as alloreactive, a clone needed at least 2-fold expansion over unstimulated cells and a minimum CFSE-low frequency of 0.002% (template counts) or 0.001% (read counts). Clones were considered mappable if detected in sequenced pre-transplant spleen, lymph node, or MLR CFSE-low populations of the donor or recipient. Cumulative frequency of alloreactive clones was calculated as a percentage of all sequences weighted by copy number. TCRdb holds this immuneACCESS table with in-frame rearrangements only. Some clones are missing; in checked studies, unresolved V genes explain under half, and the rest has no known cause. V and J calls and clone size are given by that table; D and trimming were obtained from the DNA. This sample comprises fewer than 150,000 clones, 85% to 95% of them detected only once. Approximately 0.17% of the sample lies in the top ten.

Overall study outcomes, separate from this receptor: GvH clones turned up in recipient bone marrow, with some appearing earlier in ileal mucosa or blood, a pattern consistent with an intestinal mucosal origin. The conclusions were limited by the relatively low number and heterogeneity of the intestinal transplant patients. In the allografts of patients with donor T cell macrochimerism, GvH to HvG T cell clonal ratios were high. Early after transplant, declines in HvG clones were associated with peak levels of circulating GvH clones.

About this clone itself: The clone's antigen remains unknown. Per-base quality was not reported, and no clone a single base away is much larger than it.

The time point label for this specimen denotes: cells obtained before transplantation from donor or recipient. CD3+CD4+ and CD3+CD8+ populations were FACS-sorted from unstimulated pre-transplant donor and recipient cells taken from spleen or lymph nodes. V gives up 3 bases and J gives up 4 bases, and the segment between their germline ends measures 16 bases. The CDR3 runs 16 amino acids, cysteine and phenylalanine included. Just CDR3 DNA is preserved here, 48 bases in frame from base 1. The germline V gene yields SGHRS for CDR1 and YFSETQ for CDR2. Recombination linked TRBV5-1 to TRBJ2-2; no D gene is confidently identified. The input for sequencing was unstimulated CD4+ T cells sorted from spleen or lymph node cells, taken before intestinal transplant. This sequence originates from a human donor who received an intestinal transplant. At the DNA level, the sequence is TGCGCCAGCAGCTCCCAGTGGGTCGGCGGCACCGGGGAGCTGTTTTTT. Its translation is CASSSQWVGGTGELFF. Extended through the reference TRBV5-1 and TRBJ2-2 proteins, this CDR3 yields the full variable domain: KAGVTQTPRYLIKTRGQQVTLSCSPISGHRSVSWYQQTPGQGLQFLFEYFSETQRNKGNFPGRFSGRQFSNSRSEMNVSTLELGDSALYLCASSSQWVGGTGELFFGEGSRLTVL.